This T cell receptor (beta chain) was recovered during a study of blood T cell repertoires in COVID-19. The overall study: Spain, Italy and the United States supplied samples that represented acute and convalescent COVID-19. Nucleic acid was either cDNA or gDNA, and it came from T cells, B-cell-depleted T cells, or PBMCs.

Germline CDR1 reads MNHEY; CDR2 reads SVGEGT. The V and J ends lost 5 bases and 0 bases respectively, with 18 bases between them. The CDR3 spans 17 residues. In the authors' workflow: Counts of nucleated cells, estimated from reference gene primer amplification, were obtained. Assay: immunoSEQ multiplex PCR; the TCRdb copy retains only in-frame clones and omits some. For V, J and clone size, that table is used; D and trimming come from the DNA. This table has some 290,000 clones, approximately 82% appearing once. Sequencing used peripheral blood. The TCR originated in a man between 60 and 75 years old who had recovered from COVID-19. The genes are TRBV6-2 or TRBV6-3 and TRBJ2-3, with D tentatively TRBD1 (5 bases). Here the CDR3 DNA reads TGTGCCAGCAGTCTACGACAGAGAAGCCCTAGCACAGATACGCAGTATTTT. It specifies CASSLRQRSPSTDTQYF.